The clone carrying this T cell receptor (beta chain) was detected only a few times. It was with a sample-barcoded 5' primer and a J-beta primer mix that a second PCR of roughly 7 to 12 cycles was run. Unique molecular identifiers of 12 random nucleotides labeled each cDNA. TCRdb passed the 5' RACE reads through MiXCR, listing each CDR3 protein once. The table lists hundreds of thousands of distinct CDR3 sequences, 52% of them singletons. This sample was taken from a study of blood T cells in healthy people across ages. Germline V gives CDR1 SGHTA, CDR2 FQGNSA. The V segment lost 5 bases and the J segment 6 bases; nucleotides outside the gene matches: 4. The CDR3 extends over 13 amino acids.

The chain couples TRBV7-2 to TRBJ2-3; 8 nucleotides match TRBD2. Sequencing used blood. This receptor was identified in a man aged 60 to 69 in good health. In DNA, the CDR3 is TGTGCCAGCAGCCCCGGGAGGGACGATACGCAGTATTTT. Its protein product is CASSPGRDDTQYF.